Listed here are 32 T cell receptor beta chains from one sample, sequenced in a study of blood T cell repertoires in COVID-19. This table comes from immunoSEQ multiplex PCR, and its TCRdb copy is limited to in-frame clones, with some not included. The repertoire holds about 180,000 clones, 80% to 90% seen once, with about 11% in the top ten. The sample consisted of peripheral blood. The source is a woman older than 75 with COVID-19, enrolled during active disease.

This clone was detected only a few times. J is TRBJ2-2 and V is TRBV11-3; D possibly corresponds to TRBD1 (6 bases). Trimming removed 0 bases at V and 4 bases at J, with 12 bases between. CDR1 and CDR2 from the germline V gene are SGHNT and YENEEA. CDR3 length equals 16 residues. The chain's CDR3 is CASSLETGGPTGELFF. DNA for the CDR3: TGTGCCAGCAGCTTAGAGACAGGTGGGCCCACCGGGGAGCTGTTTTTT.

The V and J genes are TRBV4-1 and TRBJ1-1; D is unclear. This CDR3 is built from 15 residues. Trimming pared 0 bases from V and 0 bases from J, leaving 8 bases between. CDR1 and CDR2 (germline): MGHRA, YSYEKL. The CDR3 bases are TGCGCCAGCAGCCAAGAGAGGGTAATGAACACTGAAGCTTTCTTT. Its protein is CASSQERVMNTEAFF.

The CDR3 DNA sequence: TGTGCCAGCAGCCACCTGGGACTTACCCAATACGAGCAGTACTTC. Translation gives CASSHLGLTQYEQYF. The chain couples TRBV3-1 (or the pseudogene TRBV3-2) to TRBJ2-7; weak D call: TRBD2 (6 bases). V was trimmed by 3 bases and J by 4 bases, leaving 16 bases between them. Per the germline V gene, CDR1 is LGHDT and CDR2 is YNNKEL (reference sequence). This CDR3 contains 15 residues.

This chain connects TRBV12-3 or TRBV12-4 to TRBJ2-1, with D tentatively TRBD2 (5 bases). Trimming removed 3 bases at V and 9 bases at J, with 9 bases between. The CDR3 consists of 12 residues. The CDR3 DNA follows: TGTGCCAGCAGTTTTGGCGGAGGTGAGCAGTTCTTC. It codes for CASSFGGGEQFF.

This chain connects TRBV6-5 to TRBJ2-5, with TRBD2 matching 10 bases. Germline CDR1 reads MNHEY; CDR2 reads SVGAGI. With V trimmed by 2 bases and J by 1 base, 4 bases remained unmatched. This CDR3 contains 16 residues. CDR3 residues: CASSYELAGTQETQYF. The CDR3 nucleotides read TGTGCCAGCAGTTACGAACTAGCGGGAACCCAAGAGACCCAGTACTTC.

This chain joins TRBV6-4 and TRBJ1-5; 7 bases are a match to TRBD1. The CDR3 loop spans 13 amino acids. Germline-derived CDR1 and CDR2 are MRHNA and SNTAGT. V trimming: 3 bases; J trimming: 6 bases; junction bases outside the gene matches: 2. The CDR3 sequence is CASSENRGQPQHF. CDR3 nucleotide sequence: TGTGCCAGCAGTGAAAACAGGGGTCAGCCCCAGCATTTT.

In its sample, this clone was seen once. The V and J genes are TRBV7-8 and TRBJ1-3; possibly TRBD1 for D (6 bases). The length of the CDR3 is 14 residues. Germline V gene sequence: CDR1 SGHVS, CDR2 FQNEAQ. The V and J ends lost 2 bases and 8 bases respectively, with 13 bases between them. In DNA form, the CDR3 reads TGTGCCAGCAGCTTACGGGAGGGGGGAGACACCATATATTTT. This encodes CASSLREGGDTIYF.

The J gene is TRBJ1-4, the V gene TRBV27; D is undetermined. Trimming removed 2 bases from V and 5 bases from J, with 6 bases in between. Germline CDR1 MNHEY, CDR2 SMNVEV (reference sequence). The CDR3 runs to 13 residues. This CDR3 reads CASSLEANEKLFF. The CDR3 nucleotides read TGTGCCAGCAGTTTAGAAGCAAATGAAAAACTGTTTTTT. Full variable domain (remainder filled in from reference TRBV27 and TRBJ1-4): EAQVTQNPRYLITVTGKKLTVTCSQNMNHEYMSWYRQDPGLGLRQIYYSMNVEVTDKGDVPEGYKVSRKEKRNFPLILESPSPNQTSLYFCASSLEANEKLFFGSGTQLSVL.

The chain carries TRBV11-2 and TRBJ2-2, with 7 bases aligning to TRBD2. The germline V gene encodes CDR1 SGHAT and CDR2 FQNNGV. V trimming: 6 bases; J trimming: 0 bases; junction bases outside the gene matches: 10. There are 17 residues in the CDR3. CDR3 loop: CASRNLRGGTNTGELFF. The CDR3 region has the DNA TGTGCCAGCAGAAATCTCCGGGGAGGGACGAACACCGGGGAGCTGTTTTTT.

The rearrangement links TRBV21-1 to TRBJ1-1; the table names TRBD1, a call not compared with the DNA. TRBV21-1 is an annotated pseudogene. This CDR3 spans 14 amino acids. CDR3 nucleotide sequence: TGTGCCAGCAACACAGGGGAAGTGGGCACTGAAGCTTTCTTT. Its translation: CASNTGEVGTEAFF.

The chain employs TRBV18 and TRBJ1-2; TRBD1 aligns across 7 bases. The CDR3 runs 15 residues. CDR1 and CDR2 from the germline V gene are KGHSH and LQKENI. V lost 6 bases and J lost 1; bases outside the gene matches: 8. CDR3 residues: CASSLGGNLNYGYTF. CDR3 nucleotide sequence: TGTGCCAGCTCCTTAGGGGGCAACCTTAACTATGGCTACACCTTC.

There are a few counts of this clone. The chain is built from TRBV10-3 and TRBJ1-2; 9 nucleotides agree with TRBD1. J was trimmed by 3 bases and V by 6 bases; bases with no gene match: 5. This CDR3 is 14 amino acids long. Germline V lookup: CDR1 ENHRY, CDR2 SYGVKD. CDR3 residues: CAISPGQGYYGYTF. The DNA of the CDR3 is TGTGCCATCAGCCCGGGACAGGGCTACTATGGCTACACCTTC.

The V and J genes are TRBV3-1 (or the pseudogene TRBV3-2) and TRBJ1-1; D is possibly TRBD1 (6 bases). Deletions cut 4 bases from V and 1 base from J, with 10 bases between. There are 14 residues in the CDR3. Germline assignment: CDR1 LGHDT and CDR2 YNNKEL (reference sequence). The CDR3 nucleotides are TGTGCCAGCAGCCGTCAGGACAGGAACACTGAAGCTTTCTTT. Its protein is CASSRQDRNTEAFF.

The chain joins TRBV10-2 to TRBJ2-5, with TRBD1 matching 8 bases. This CDR3 is 14 amino acids long. Germline CDR1 WSHSY, CDR2 SAAADI. V lost 4 bases to trimming and J lost 6 bases; unmatched junction nucleotides: 7. The CDR3 loop is CASSGDRGTQTQYF. The CDR3 DNA is TGCGCCAGCAGTGGTGACAGGGGAACGCAGACCCAGTACTTC.

J is TRBJ2-1 and V is TRBV3-1 (or the pseudogene TRBV3-2); 7 positions match TRBD1. The CDR3 loop spans 15 amino acids. Losses at the gene ends were 3 bases for V and 6 bases for J; bases not matched to a gene: 8. Germline CDR1 LGHDT, CDR2 YNNKEL (reference sequence). In DNA form, the CDR3 reads TGTGCCAGCAGCCACCTCACGTCAGGGGGCAATGAGCAGTTCTTC. Amino acid sequence: CASSHLTSGGNEQFF.

This clone was detected once. The CDR3, as DNA: TGTGCCAGCTCTTCCGACCGGGACATTTCCTCCTACGAGCAGTACTTC. It encodes CASSSDRDISSYEQYF. This chain links TRBV18 with TRBJ2-7, with TRBD1 as a possible D gene (6 bases). Germline-derived CDR1 and CDR2 are KGHSH and LQKENI. V dropped 6 bases and J dropped 0 bases, with 18 bases sitting between them. This CDR3 spans 16 amino acids.

This chain uses TRBV7-2 with TRBJ1-1; D unclear. From germline, CDR1 is SGHTA and CDR2 FQGNSA. The CDR3 extends over 13 amino acids. V was trimmed by 3 bases and J by 7 bases, leaving 12 bases between them. CDR3 nucleotide sequence: TGTGCCAGCAGCTTGACGGACTGGGTTGAAGCTTTCTTT. This encodes CASSLTDWVEAFF.

The J gene is TRBJ2-2, the V gene TRBV7-2, with D perhaps TRBD1 (6 bases). The V gene's germline CDR1 is SGHTA and CDR2 FQGNSA. The CDR3 contains 14 residues. Between the trimmed V and J ends, which lost 3 bases and 6 bases, there was a span of 11 bases. The CDR3 bases are TGTGCCAGCAGCTTGGGGGCGGGTCCCGGGGAGCTGTTTTTT. Its translation: CASSLGAGPGELFF. The complete variable domain, with remaining parts taken from reference TRBV7-2 and TRBJ2-2, reads GAGVSQSPSNKVTEKGKDVELRCDPISGHTALYWYRQSLGQGLEFLIYFQGNSAPDKSGLPSDRFSAERTGGSVSTLTIQRTQQEDSAVYLCASSLGAGPGELFFGEGSRLTVL.

The V call is TRBV7-2, the J call TRBJ2-1, with 10 nucleotides matching TRBD2. Trimming removed 5 bases from V and 7 bases from J; junction bases left unmatched: 8. The CDR3 extends over 15 amino acids. CDR1 and CDR2 (germline): SGHTA, FQGNSA. The chain's CDR3 is CASSRGAGGLNEQFF. In nucleotides, the CDR3 is TGTGCCAGCAGCCGGGGAGCGGGAGGGTTAAATGAGCAGTTCTTC.

For this clone: A much larger clone lies one base from this, so it may be a read error. The CDR3 DNA sequence: TGTGCCAGCAGCCAAGTACTAGCGGATTACAATGAGCAGTTCTTC. It specifies CASSQVLADYNEQFF. This sequence joins TRBV3-1 (or the pseudogene TRBV3-2) and TRBJ2-1; the match to TRBD2 covers 8 bases. There are 15 residues in the CDR3. Germline loops: CDR1 LGHDT, CDR2 YNNKEL (reference sequence). Unmatched junction bases numbered 3, after V lost 1 base and J lost 4 bases.

J is TRBJ2-7 and V is TRBV7-2, with 10 bases matching TRBD1. The CDR3 covers 15 residues. CDR1 and CDR2 (germline): SGHTA, FQGNSA. V was clipped by 0 bases and J by 2 bases; unmatched bases: 1. The CDR3 DNA reads TGTGCCAGCAGCTTAGCCGGGACAGGGGCCTACGAGCAGTACTTC. This codes for CASSLAGTGAYEQYF. Full variable domain (remainder filled in from reference TRBV7-2 and TRBJ2-7): GAGVSQSPSNKVTEKGKDVELRCDPISGHTALYWYRQSLGQGLEFLIYFQGNSAPDKSGLPSDRFSAERTGGSVSTLTIQRTQQEDSAVYLCASSLAGTGAYEQYFGPGTRLTVT.

This clone was seen a handful of times. This rearrangement joins TRBV6-5 to TRBJ2-3, with a tentative D call TRBD1 (7 bases). Per the germline V gene, CDR1 is MNHEY and CDR2 is SVGAGI. V lost 5 bases and J 6 bases, leaving 18 bases between the germline ends. This CDR3 is built from 15 residues. CDR3 region: CASSPRQGGPDTQYF. The CDR3 nucleotides read TGTGCCAGCAGTCCCCGTCAGGGGGGCCCGGATACGCAGTATTTT.

V is TRBV25-1 and J is TRBJ2-1, with D unresolved. V was shortened by 5 bases and J by 8 bases, with 13 bases between the two germline ends. This CDR3 comprises 13 residues. Germline V gives CDR1 MGHDK, CDR2 SYGVNS. Written as DNA, the CDR3 is TGTGCCAGCAGTTTTACTGCCCCTCATGAGCAGTTCTTC. Translating gives CASSFTAPHEQFF. The variable domain in full, completed from reference TRBV25-1 and TRBJ2-1, reads EADIYQTPRYLVIGTGKKITLECSQTMGHDKMYWYQQDPGMELHLIHYSYGVNSTEKGDLSSESTVSRIRTEHFPLTLESARPSHTSQYLCASSFTAPHEQFFGPGTRLTVL.

This chain joins TRBV29-1 and TRBJ1-1; D gene ambiguous. The CDR3 loop spans 12 amino acids. Trimming took off 5 bases at V and 4 bases at J, with 11 bases between the two ends. Germline V gene data show CDR1 as SQVTM and CDR2 as ANQGSEA. CDR3 in amino acids: CSVLELGTEAFF. The DNA for the CDR3 is TGCAGCGTTCTCGAACTTGGCACTGAAGCTTTCTTT.

V and J are TRBV7-9 and TRBJ2-3; 7 bases match TRBD1. The CDR3 runs to 14 residues. CDR1 and CDR2 (germline): SEHNR, FQNEAQ (reference sequence). V gave up 7 bases and J gave up 4 bases; unmatched junction bases: 8. The CDR3, as DNA: TGTGCCAGCAACAGGGGTAAAGAATCAGATACGCAGTATTTT. Amino acids: CASNRGKESDTQYF.

This chain uses TRBV19 with TRBJ2-3; tentatively, D is TRBD2 (6 bases). CDR3 length: 13 residues. Germline CDR1 reads LNHDA; CDR2 reads SQIVND (reference sequence). Trimming cost V 3 bases and J 3 bases, with 7 bases left between them. This CDR3 reads CASSMGGTDTQYF. CDR3 nucleotide sequence: TGTGCCAGTAGTATGGGGGGAACAGATACGCAGTATTTT.

This clone was counted a few times. The genes are TRBV7-9 and TRBJ2-3; 7 bases map to TRBD1. The CDR3 runs to 14 residues. CDR1 is SEHNR and CDR2 is FQNEAQ in the germline V gene (reference sequence). Trimming removed 2 bases from V and 5 bases from J; junction bases left unmatched: 4. DNA of the CDR3: TGTGCCAGCAGCTTAAGACAGGGAATAGATACGCAGTATTTT. This encodes CASSLRQGIDTQYF.

The chain couples TRBV11-3 to TRBJ2-5; 10 bases are shared with TRBD2. Germline V gives CDR1 SGHNT, CDR2 YENEEA. The V and J ends lost 1 base and 1 base, in that order; junction bases with no gene match: 0. The CDR3 contains 15 residues. CDR3 nucleotides: TGTGCCAGCAGCTTAGGACTAGCGGGCCAAGAGACCCAGTACTTC. This encodes CASSLGLAGQETQYF.

V gene TRBV2 combines with J gene TRBJ1-2, with D uncertain. Per germline, CDR1 SNHLY and CDR2 FYNNEI. The CDR3 totals 14 residues. Deletions cut 2 bases from V and 4 bases from J, with 11 bases between. The CDR3: CASSELFSSYGYTF. As DNA, the CDR3 is TGTGCCAGCAGTGAATTATTTTCTTCCTATGGCTACACCTTC.

J is TRBJ2-3 and V is TRBV5-1; maybe TRBD2 (6 bases). The CDR3 extends over 15 amino acids. In germline, CDR1 is SGHRS, CDR2 YFSETQ. V shed 1 base and J shed 4 bases, with 13 bases lying between them. This chain's CDR3 is CASSLRGRPPDTQYF. The CDR3 DNA reads TGCGCCAGCAGCTTGCGGGGGAGGCCCCCAGATACGCAGTATTTT.

There are a few counts of this clone. CDR3 DNA sequence: TGTGCCAGCATTGGACAGCCCAATCAGCCCCAGCATTTT. Protein product: CASIGQPNQPQHF. J is TRBJ1-5 and V is TRBV2; D is possibly TRBD1 (6 bases). Per the germline V gene, CDR1 is SNHLY and CDR2 is FYNNEI. The CDR3 has 13 residues. V was trimmed by 7 bases and J by 3 bases, leaving 10 bases between them.

V usage is TRBV5-4 and J usage is TRBJ2-7, with 7 bases lining up with TRBD2. J lost 6 bases, V lost 1 base, and 4 bases had no gene match. This CDR3 is built from 13 residues. Germline-derived CDR1 and CDR2 are SGHNT and YYREEE (reference sequence). The CDR3 DNA sequence: TGTGCCAGCAGCTTGCGGGAGGCCGCCGAGCAGTACTTC. This sequence encodes CASSLREAAEQYF.